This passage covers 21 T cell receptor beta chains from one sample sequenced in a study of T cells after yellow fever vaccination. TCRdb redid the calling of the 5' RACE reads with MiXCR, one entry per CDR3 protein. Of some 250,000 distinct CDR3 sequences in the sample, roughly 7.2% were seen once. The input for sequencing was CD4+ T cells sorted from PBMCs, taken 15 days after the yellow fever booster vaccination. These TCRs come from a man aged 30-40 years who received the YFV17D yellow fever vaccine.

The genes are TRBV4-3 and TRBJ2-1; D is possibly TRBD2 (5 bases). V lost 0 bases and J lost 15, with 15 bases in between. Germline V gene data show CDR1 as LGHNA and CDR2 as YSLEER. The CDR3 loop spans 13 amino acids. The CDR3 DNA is TGCGCCAGCAGCCAAGAATCGGGATGGGCGCCGTTCTTC. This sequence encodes CASSQESGWAPFF.

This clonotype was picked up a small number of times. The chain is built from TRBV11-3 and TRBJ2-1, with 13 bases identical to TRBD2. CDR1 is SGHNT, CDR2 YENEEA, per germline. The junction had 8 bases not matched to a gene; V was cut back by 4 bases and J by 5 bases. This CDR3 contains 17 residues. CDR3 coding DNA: TGTGCCAGCAGCTCACTCGGGACTAGCGGGGTACACAATGAGCAGTTCTTC. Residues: CASSSLGTSGVHNEQFF.

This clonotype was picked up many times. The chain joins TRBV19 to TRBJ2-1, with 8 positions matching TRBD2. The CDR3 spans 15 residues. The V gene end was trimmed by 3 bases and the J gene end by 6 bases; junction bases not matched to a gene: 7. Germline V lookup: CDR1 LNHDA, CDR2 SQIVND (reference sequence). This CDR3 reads CASSIVAGTPNEQFF. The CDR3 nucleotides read TGTGCCAGTAGTATCGTAGCGGGAACGCCCAATGAGCAGTTCTTC.

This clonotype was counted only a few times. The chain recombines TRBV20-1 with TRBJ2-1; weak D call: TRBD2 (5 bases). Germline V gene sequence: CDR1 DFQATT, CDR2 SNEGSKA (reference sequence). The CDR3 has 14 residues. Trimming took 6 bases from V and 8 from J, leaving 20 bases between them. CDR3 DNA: TGCAGTGCCGTCCCCACTAGGGTAGTTGATGAGCAGTTCTTC. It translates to CSAVPTRVVDEQFF.

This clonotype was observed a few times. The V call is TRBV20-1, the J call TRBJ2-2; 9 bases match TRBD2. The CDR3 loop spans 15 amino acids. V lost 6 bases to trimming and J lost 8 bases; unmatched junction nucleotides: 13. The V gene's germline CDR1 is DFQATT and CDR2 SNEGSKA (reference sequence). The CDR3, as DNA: TGCAGTGCCGCCCCCCCGGCTAGCGGGGAAGGGGAGCTGTTTTTT. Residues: CSAAPPASGEGELFF.

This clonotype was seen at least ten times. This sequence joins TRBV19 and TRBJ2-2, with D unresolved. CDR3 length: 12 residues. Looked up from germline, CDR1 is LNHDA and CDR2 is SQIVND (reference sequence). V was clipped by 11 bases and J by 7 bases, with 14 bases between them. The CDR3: CAASRFGGELFF. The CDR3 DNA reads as TGTGCCGCCTCGAGGTTCGGCGGGGAGCTGTTTTTT.

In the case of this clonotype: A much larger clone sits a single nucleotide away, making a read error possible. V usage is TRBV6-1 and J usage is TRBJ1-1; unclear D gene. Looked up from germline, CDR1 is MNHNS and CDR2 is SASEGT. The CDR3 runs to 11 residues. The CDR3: CASKTYTEALF. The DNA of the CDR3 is TGTGCCAGCAAGACGTACACTGAAGCTTTATTT.

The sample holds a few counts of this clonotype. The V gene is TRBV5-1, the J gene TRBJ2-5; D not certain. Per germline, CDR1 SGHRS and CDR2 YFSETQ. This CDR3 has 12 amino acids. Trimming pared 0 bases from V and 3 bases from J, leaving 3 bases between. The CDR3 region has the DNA TGCGCCAGCAGCTTGGAGGAAGAGACCCAGTACTTC. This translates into CASSLEEETQYF.

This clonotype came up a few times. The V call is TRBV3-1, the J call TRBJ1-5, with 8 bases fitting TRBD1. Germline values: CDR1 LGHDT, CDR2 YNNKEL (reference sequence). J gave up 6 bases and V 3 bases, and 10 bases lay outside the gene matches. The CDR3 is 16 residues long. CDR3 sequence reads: CASSHSTGGKFQPQHF. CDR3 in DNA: TGTGCCAGCAGCCATTCCACAGGGGGTAAGTTTCAGCCCCAGCATTTT.

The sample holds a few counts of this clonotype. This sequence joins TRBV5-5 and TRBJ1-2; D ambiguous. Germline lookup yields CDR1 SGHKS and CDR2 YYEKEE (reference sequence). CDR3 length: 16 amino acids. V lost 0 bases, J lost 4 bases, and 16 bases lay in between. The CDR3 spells CASSLEGDARIYGYTF. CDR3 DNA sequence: TGTGCCAGCAGCTTGGAAGGAGATGCACGGATCTATGGCTACACCTTC.

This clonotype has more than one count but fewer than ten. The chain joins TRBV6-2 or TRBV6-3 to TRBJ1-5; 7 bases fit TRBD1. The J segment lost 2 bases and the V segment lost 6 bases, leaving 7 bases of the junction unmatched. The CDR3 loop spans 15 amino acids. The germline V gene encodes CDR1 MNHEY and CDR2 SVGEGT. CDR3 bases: TGTGCCAGCAGCCGACAGGGACTGGGCAATCAGCCCCAGCATTTT. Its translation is CASSRQGLGNQPQHF.

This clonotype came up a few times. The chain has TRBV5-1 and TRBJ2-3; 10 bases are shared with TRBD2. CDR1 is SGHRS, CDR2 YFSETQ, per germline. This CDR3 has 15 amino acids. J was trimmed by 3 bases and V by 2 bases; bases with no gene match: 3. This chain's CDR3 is CASSFASGSTDTQYF. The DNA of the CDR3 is TGCGCCAGCAGCTTTGCTAGCGGGAGTACAGATACGCAGTATTTT. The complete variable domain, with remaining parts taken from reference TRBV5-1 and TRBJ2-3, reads KAGVTQTPRYLIKTRGQQVTLSCSPISGHRSVSWYQQTPGQGLQFLFEYFSETQRNKGNFPGRFSGRQFSNSRSEMNVSTLELGDSALYLCASSFASGSTDTQYFGPGTRLTVL.

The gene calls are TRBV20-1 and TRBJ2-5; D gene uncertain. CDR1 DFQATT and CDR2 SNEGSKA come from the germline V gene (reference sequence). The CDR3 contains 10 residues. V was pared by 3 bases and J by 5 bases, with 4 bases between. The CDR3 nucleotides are TGCAGTGCTAGGGTGGAGACCCAGTACTTC. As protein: CSARVETQYF.

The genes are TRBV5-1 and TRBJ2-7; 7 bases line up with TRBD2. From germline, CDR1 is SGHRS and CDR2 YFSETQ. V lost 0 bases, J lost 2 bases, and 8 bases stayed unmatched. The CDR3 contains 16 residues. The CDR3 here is CASSLAGAGVTYEQYF. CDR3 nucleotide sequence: TGCGCCAGCAGCTTGGCCGGCGCGGGAGTCACCTACGAGCAGTACTTC.

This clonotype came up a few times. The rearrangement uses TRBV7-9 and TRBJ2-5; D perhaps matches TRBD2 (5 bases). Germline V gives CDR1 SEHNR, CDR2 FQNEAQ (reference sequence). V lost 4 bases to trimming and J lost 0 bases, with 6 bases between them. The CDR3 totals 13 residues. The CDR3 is CASSYGNQETQYF. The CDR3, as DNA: TGTGCCAGCAGCTACGGGAACCAAGAGACCCAGTACTTC.

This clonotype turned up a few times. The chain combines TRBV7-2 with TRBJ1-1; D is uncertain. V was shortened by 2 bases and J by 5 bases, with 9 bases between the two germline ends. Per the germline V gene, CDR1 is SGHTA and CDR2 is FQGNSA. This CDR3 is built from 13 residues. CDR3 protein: CASSLMAGTEAFF. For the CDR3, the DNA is TGTGCCAGCAGCTTAATGGCGGGAACTGAAGCTTTCTTT.

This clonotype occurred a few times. CDR3 in DNA: TGTGCCAGCTCACCGTTCAGGGACCCAACCTACGAGCAGTACTTC. Protein sequence: CASSPFRDPTYEQYF. The chain has TRBV18 and TRBJ2-7; either TRBD1 or TRBD2 may fit D (5 bases each). The germline gives CDR1 KGHSH, CDR2 LQKENI. This CDR3 spans 15 amino acids. Trimming stripped 3 bases from V and 2 bases from J, with 14 bases between.

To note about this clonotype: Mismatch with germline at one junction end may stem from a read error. The CDR3 here is CAISPGTATYGYTF. The CDR3 region has the DNA TGTGCCATCAGCCCCGGGACAGCGACCTATGGCTACACCTTC. The chain employs TRBV4-2 and TRBJ1-2, with TRBD1 matching over 7 bases. The CDR3 covers 14 residues. Germline loops: CDR1 LGHNA, CDR2 YNFKEQ.

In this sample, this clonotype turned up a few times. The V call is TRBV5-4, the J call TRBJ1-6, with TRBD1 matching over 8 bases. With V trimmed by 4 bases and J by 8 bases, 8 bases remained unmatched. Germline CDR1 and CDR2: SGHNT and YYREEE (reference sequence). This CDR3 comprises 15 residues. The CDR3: CASSIGQGGDSPLHF. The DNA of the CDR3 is TGTGCCAGCAGCATTGGACAGGGTGGTGATTCACCCCTCCACTTT.

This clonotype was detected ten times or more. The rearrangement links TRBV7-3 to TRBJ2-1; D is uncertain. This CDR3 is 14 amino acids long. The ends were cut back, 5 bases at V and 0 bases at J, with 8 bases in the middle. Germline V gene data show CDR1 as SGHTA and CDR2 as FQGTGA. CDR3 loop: CASSPYSSYNEQFF. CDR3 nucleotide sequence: TGTGCCAGCAGCCCCTACAGCTCCTACAATGAGCAGTTCTTC.

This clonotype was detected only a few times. Written as DNA, the CDR3 is TGTGCCAGCAGTTTAAGGCCAGTCCAAGAGACCCAGTACTTC. Translating gives CASSLRPVQETQYF. The chain recombines TRBV12-3 or TRBV12-4 with TRBJ2-5; D call uncertain. This CDR3 is 14 amino acids long. Deletions cut 2 bases from V and 1 base from J, with 8 bases between.